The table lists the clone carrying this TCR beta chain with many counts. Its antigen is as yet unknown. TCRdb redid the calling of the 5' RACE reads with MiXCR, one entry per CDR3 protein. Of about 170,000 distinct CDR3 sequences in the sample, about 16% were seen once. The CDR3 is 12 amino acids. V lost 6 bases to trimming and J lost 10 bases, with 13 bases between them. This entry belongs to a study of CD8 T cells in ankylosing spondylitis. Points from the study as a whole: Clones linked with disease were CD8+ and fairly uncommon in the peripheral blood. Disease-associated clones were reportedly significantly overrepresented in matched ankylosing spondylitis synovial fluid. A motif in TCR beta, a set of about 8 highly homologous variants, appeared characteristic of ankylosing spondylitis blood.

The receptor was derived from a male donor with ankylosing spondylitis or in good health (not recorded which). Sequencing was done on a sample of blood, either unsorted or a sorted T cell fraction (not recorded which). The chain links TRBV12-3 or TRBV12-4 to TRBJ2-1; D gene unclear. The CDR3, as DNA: TGTGCCAGCAGGTTGGGTACTGGAGAGCAGTTCTTC. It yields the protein CASRLGTGEQFF.